A selection of T cell receptor beta chains follows, all from one sample in a study of T cell repertoires in cytomegalovirus infection. No antigen is known for these receptors. TCRdb reprocessed the reads with MiXCR, giving one entry per CDR3 protein. The table has roughly 500,000 distinct CDR3 sequences, roughly 42% seen once. Sequencing was performed on cultured PBMCs, taken from culture after CMV antigen stimulation. The receptors here all came from a human donor in good health (CMV status not recorded). Some clones in this sample may be carry-over from other donors' samples. The CDR3 runs from the conserved cysteine through the conserved F or W. D genes are given only for firm matches. Size tells how often a clone was seen (once, few, many) or the class of an expanded clone, and some rows leave it out.

j_call v_call d_call clone_size cdr3_aa cdr3_nt
TRBJ2-7 TRBV7-9 . few CASSLPDGNEQYF TGTGCCAGCAGCTTACCCGACGGAAACGAGCAGTACTTC
TRBJ2-1 TRBV7-2 . few CASSLWGHEQFF TGTGCCAGCAGCTTGTGGGGTCATGAGCAGTTCTTC
TRBJ2-3 TRBV7-2 TRBD2 few CASSLRAGELDTQYF TGTGCCAGCAGCTTACGAGCGGGAGAACTAGATACGCAGTATTTT
TRBJ2-3 TRBV7-9 . . CASTSPGRITDTQYF TGTGCCAGCACCTCACCGGGACGGATTACAGATACGCAGTATTTT
TRBJ1-5 TRBV7-2 TRBD1 few CASSPRTGLGQPQHF TGTGCCAGCAGCCCACGGACAGGGTTGGGACAGCCCCAGCATTTT
TRBJ2-1 TRBV20-1 TRBD2 . CSARVTSGRSYNEQFF TGCAGTGCTAGAGTAACTAGCGGCCGCTCCTACAATGAGCAGTTCTTC
TRBJ2-7 TRBV12-3/TRBV12-4 TRBD1 . CASSFSGTGNYEQYF TGTGCCAGCAGTTTCTCCGGGACAGGGAACTACGAGCAGTACTTC
TRBJ2-3 TRBV20-1 . . CSAPSGQRVSPQYF TGCAGTGCTCCCTCTGGACAGAGGGTGAGCCCGCAGTATTTT
TRBJ2-1 TRBV6-6 TRBD2 . CAGSGLAGGVSYNEQFF TGTGCCGGATCGGGACTAGCGGGGGGCGTCTCCTACAATGAGCAGTTCTTC
TRBJ1-1 TRBV12-5 . . CASGLGRGEAFF TGTGCTAGTGGTTTGGGACGGGGTGAAGCTTTCTTT
TRBJ2-3 TRBV19 . . CASSTGEYVTQYF TGTGCCAGTTCGACAGGAGAATATGTTACGCAGTATTTT
TRBJ1-1 TRBV7-2 . . CASSFAGDTEAFF TGTGCCAGCAGCTTTGCCGGGGACACTGAAGCTTTCTTT
TRBJ1-1 TRBV12-3/TRBV12-4 . . CASSWGHMNTEAFF TGTGCCAGCAGCTGGGGACATATGAACACTGAAGCTTTCTTT
TRBJ2-5 TRBV12-3/TRBV12-4 TRBD2 . CASSPPGTSGKWQETQYF TGTGCCAGCAGTCCCCCAGGGACTAGCGGGAAGTGGCAAGAGACCCAGTACTTC
TRBJ2-5 TRBV15 . few CATSRARGSQETQYF TGTGCCACCAGCCGAGCTCGGGGCAGTCAAGAGACCCAGTACTTC
TRBJ2-1 TRBV7-2 . . CASSSATSSYNEQFF TGTGCCAGCAGTTCCGCTACGAGCTCCTACAATGAGCAGTTCTTC
TRBJ2-1 TRBV7-2 . few CASRDGISSYNEQFF TGTGCCAGCAGGGACGGGATAAGCTCCTACAATGAGCAGTTCTTC
TRBJ2-7 TRBV7-6 . many CASSLADGNYEQYF TGTGCCAGCAGCTTGGCGGACGGGAACTACGAGCAGTACTTC
TRBJ1-6 TRBV6-2/TRBV6-3 . few CASSYEDLSYNSPLHF TGTGCCAGCAGCTACGAGGACCTTTCCTATAATTCACCCCTCCACTTT
TRBJ2-2 TRBV11-2 . few CASSSVGGELFF TGTGCCAGCAGCTCGGTCGGCGGGGAGCTGTTTTTT
TRBJ1-5 TRBV7-9 TRBD1 . CASSHDRVTNQPQHF TGTGCCAGCAGCCACGACAGGGTTACTAATCAGCCCCAGCATTTT
TRBJ1-3 TRBV6-1 . few CASSEARQAGNTIYF TGTGCCAGCAGTGAAGCTAGACAGGCTGGAAACACCATATATTTT
TRBJ1-1 TRBV7-6 . few CASSLASYPQRWTEAFF TGTGCCAGCAGCTTAGCTTCTTACCCCCAGCGATGGACTGAAGCTTTCTTT
TRBJ2-7 TRBV7-6 . few CASSSGQGLTYEQYF TGTGCCAGCAGCTCTGGTCAGGGACTTACCTACGAGCAGTACTTC
TRBJ1-5 TRBV6-5 . . CASRPTARNQPQHF TGTGCCAGCAGGCCCACTGCCCGCAATCAGCCCCAGCATTTT
TRBJ2-1 TRBV20-1 TRBD2 once CSAKGLTQHYNEQFF TGCAGTGCCAAGGGACTAACACAACACTACAATGAGCAGTTCTTC
TRBJ2-3 TRBV11-2 . few CASSLQLEDTQYF TGTGCCAGCAGCTTACAGTTAGAGGATACGCAGTATTTT
TRBJ2-1 TRBV12-3/TRBV12-4 TRBD2 few CASSLGGTTYNEQFF TGTGCCAGCAGTTTAGGAGGGACTACGTACAATGAGCAGTTCTTC
TRBJ2-1 TRBV6-6 . . CASRRGLSGGHEQFF TGTGCCAGCAGGAGGGGACTATCGGGGGGCCATGAGCAGTTCTTC
TRBJ2-6 TRBV5-4 . . CASSFQGSSSGANVLTF TGTGCCAGCAGCTTCCAGGGGTCCTCCTCTGGGGCCAACGTCCTGACTTTC
TRBJ2-1 TRBV27 . . CASSFTKERYNEQFF TGTGCCAGCAGTTTCACTAAGGAAAGATACAATGAGCAGTTCTTC
TRBJ2-7 TRBV20-1 . . CSARGPLAYEQYF TGCAGTGCTAGAGGACCACTAGCCTACGAGCAGTACTTC
TRBJ2-3 TRBV7-2 . few CASSLWPNTQYF TGTGCCAGCAGCTTATGGCCAAATACGCAGTATTTT
TRBJ1-2 TRBV5-4 . . CASSPSNYGHTF TGTGCCAGCAGCCCATCTAACTATGGCCACACCTTC
TRBJ2-3 TRBV4-1 TRBD1 . CASSQVQGADTQYF TGTGCCAGCAGCCAAGTGCAGGGGGCAGATACGCAGTATTTT
TRBJ2-7 TRBV7-2 . few CASSLEPRGEQYF TGTGCCAGCAGCTTGGAACCCCGTGGGGAGCAGTACTTC
TRBJ1-2 TRBV7-9 . . CASSSVLDYGYTF TGTGCCAGCAGCTCGGTTTTGGACTATGGCTACACCTTC
TRBJ2-3 TRBV7-2 . . CASSPAGGIDTQYF TGTGCCAGCAGCCCCGCTGGGGGCATCGATACGCAGTATTTT
TRBJ1-1 TRBV27 TRBD1 few CASSLSLAGTGTGIVTEAFF TGTGCCAGCAGTTTATCCCTGGCTGGGACCGGGACAGGGATTGTGACTGAAGCTTTCTTT
TRBJ2-7 TRBV29-1 . once CSVEDRGDIGEQYF TGCAGCGTTGAAGATCGAGGGGATATAGGCGAGCAGTACTTC
TRBJ1-4 TRBV12-3/TRBV12-4 . few CASSLGFRAETNEKLFF TGTGCCAGCAGTTTAGGATTTCGGGCAGAAACTAATGAAAAACTGTTTTTT
TRBJ2-2 TRBV27 TRBD1 . CASSLLGQGVTGELFF TGTGCCAGCAGTTTATTAGGACAGGGAGTCACCGGGGAGCTGTTTTTT
TRBJ2-3 TRBV7-6 . . CASSHPGTFLGDTQYF TGTGCCAGCAGCCACCCCGGGACCTTCCTAGGAGATACGCAGTATTTT
TRBJ2-1 TRBV11-2 . . CAWGLNEQFF TGTGCCTGGGGCCTCAATGAGCAGTTCTTC
TRBJ2-7 TRBV5-1 . few CASSVQGSYEQYF TGCGCCAGCAGCGTCCAGGGCTCCTACGAGCAGTACTTC
TRBJ2-7 TRBV20-1 . . CSAPSVGDEQYF TGCAGTGCTCCGTCCGTCGGAGACGAGCAGTACTTC
TRBJ2-1 TRBV11-2 TRBD2 . CASSPRRGGGHNEQFF TGTGCCAGCAGCCCCCGGAGGGGCGGGGGTCACAATGAGCAGTTCTTC
TRBJ2-1 TRBV4-1 TRBD1 . CASSQLDRADEQFF TGCGCCAGCAGCCAACTTGACAGGGCCGATGAGCAGTTCTTC
TRBJ2-7 TRBV5-6 . . CASSSERAKAYEQYF TGTGCCAGCAGCTCGGAGCGGGCCAAGGCGTACGAGCAGTACTTC
TRBJ1-4 TRBV7-6 TRBD1 . CASSSGGTNEKLFF TGTGCCAGCAGCTCAGGGGGAACTAATGAAAAACTGTTTTTT
TRBJ2-7 TRBV11-2 . . CASSLVSSSSYEQYF TGTGCCAGCAGCTTAGTTTCTAGCTCGTCCTACGAGCAGTACTTC
TRBJ1-2 TRBV7-8 . few CASSLGGNPYGYTF TGTGCCAGCAGCTTAGGAGGGAATCCCTATGGCTACACCTTC
TRBJ2-1 TRBV2 . . CASKRGSDEQFF TGTGCCAGCAAGAGGGGGAGCGATGAGCAGTTCTTC
TRBJ1-2 TRBV20-1 TRBD1 . CSAAQGIGGGYTF TGCAGTGCAGCACAGGGGATTGGAGGTGGCTACACCTTC
TRBJ1-3 TRBV11-2 . . CASSATSGQTGNTIYF TGTGCCAGCAGCGCGACGAGCGGACAGACTGGAAACACCATATATTTT
TRBJ2-1 TRBV7-2 TRBD2 . CASSLGLAGPPYNEQFF TGTGCCAGCAGCTTAGGTCTAGCGGGCCCACCTTACAATGAGCAGTTCTTC
TRBJ1-5 TRBV2 . . CASKAESNQPQHF TGTGCCAGCAAAGCAGAGAGCAATCAGCCCCAGCATTTT
TRBJ2-1 TRBV6-8 TRBD2 . CASSGGTSGFYNEQFF TGTGCCAGCAGTGGAGGGACTAGCGGGTTTTACAATGAGCAGTTCTTC
TRBJ2-7 TRBV7-2 . many CASSLLSPLPGVTFPAAYEQYF TGTGCCAGCAGCTTACTCTCCCCTCTACCGGGGGTAACGTTCCCCGCGGCCTACGAGCAGTACTTC
TRBJ1-6 TRBV7-2 . . CASVYRASPNSPLHF TGTGCCAGCGTATATAGGGCTAGTCCTAATTCACCCCTCCACTTT